This entry lists 9 T cell receptor beta chains sequenced from one sample in a study of shared clonotypes between healthy human individuals. Profiled with immunoSEQ multiplex PCR; TCRdb holds only in-frame clones, not every one. The sample yields some 1,600,000 clones, nearly 99% seen once. The sequencing input was naive CD4+ T cells sorted from blood. The subset denotes: CD45RA+ positively selected. The receptors originated from a man aged 25-45 years in good health.

V is TRBV5-1 and J is TRBJ2-1, with TRBD1 matching 8 bases. The germline V gene has CDR1 SGHRS and CDR2 YFSETQ. This CDR3 has 16 residues. The junction had 11 bases not matched to a gene; V was cut back by 1 base and J by 8 bases. This CDR3 reads CASSLMSSGGLHEQFF. The CDR3 DNA reads as TGCGCCAGCAGCTTGATGTCGTCAGGGGGCTTGCATGAGCAGTTCTTC. Full variable domain (remainder filled in from reference TRBV5-1 and TRBJ2-1): KAGVTQTPRYLIKTRGQQVTLSCSPISGHRSVSWYQQTPGQGLQFLFEYFSETQRNKGNFPGRFSGRQFSNSRSEMNVSTLELGDSALYLCASSLMSSGGLHEQFFGPGTRLTVL.

This rearrangement joins TRBV5-1 to TRBJ2-7; TRBD1 aligns across 9 bases. The junction had 25 bases not matched to a gene; V was cut back by 4 bases and J by 5 bases. CDR1 and CDR2 (germline): SGHRS, YFSETQ. CDR3 size: 20 residues. Written as DNA, the CDR3 is TGCGCCAGCAGCCCCGATCCTATCTTGGACGCGAGGGACAGGGACCACGAGCAGTACTTC. As protein: CASSPDPILDARDRDHEQYF.

This chain's CDR3 is CASSLRIDTQYF. CDR3 sequence (DNA): TGTGCCAGCAGTTTAAGAATTGATACGCAGTATTTT. The V call is TRBV25-1, the J call TRBJ2-3; D call uncertain. The CDR3 sequence is 12 residues long. V gave up 5 bases and J gave up 6 bases, with 9 bases separating them. The germline V gene encodes CDR1 MGHDK and CDR2 SYGVNS.

To note about this clone: Additional DNA sequences in this sample encode the identical CDR3. The chain carries TRBV7-2 and TRBJ2-2, with D unresolved. In germline, CDR1 is SGHTA, CDR2 FQGNSA. Trimming took off 1 base at V and 3 bases at J, with 3 bases between the two ends. CDR3 size: 13 residues. CDR3 nucleotides: TGTGCCAGCAGCTTAGTACACACCGGGGAGCTGTTTTTT. Translating it yields CASSLVHTGELFF.

The chain joins TRBV6-6 to TRBJ1-1; D might be TRBD1 (5 bases). Looked up from germline, CDR1 is MNHNY and CDR2 is SVGAGI (reference sequence). The V end was cut by 7 bases, the J end by 2 bases, with 11 bases between. The CDR3 totals 13 residues. The CDR3, as DNA: TGTGCCAGCAAGCCGACAGAAAACACTGAAGCTTTCTTT. Translating gives CASKPTENTEAFF.

The V gene is TRBV5-4, the J gene TRBJ1-2; D perhaps matches TRBD1 (6 bases). The CDR3 has 13 amino acids. The germline V gene encodes CDR1 SGHNT and CDR2 YYREEE (reference sequence). Between the trimmed V and J ends, which lost 2 bases and 8 bases, there was a span of 13 bases. The CDR3 DNA is TGTGCCAGCAGCTTAGGAGGGGGAGGAGGCTACACCTTC. Translated, it gives CASSLGGGGGYTF.

The chain combines TRBV6-5 with TRBJ2-2, with a possible D match to TRBD1 (5 bases). The germline CDR1 and CDR2 sequences are MNHEY and SVGAGI. CDR3 length: 13 residues. The ends were cut back, 6 bases at V and 5 bases at J, with 10 bases in the middle. DNA of the CDR3: TGTGCCAGCAGACCCCGACAGACCGGGGAGCTGTTTTTT. Translated, it gives CASRPRQTGELFF.

This chain connects TRBV2 to TRBJ2-7, with 8 nucleotides matching TRBD1. CDR1 and CDR2 from the germline V gene are SNHLY and FYNNEI. With 4 bases clipped from V and 2 bases from J, the junction kept 1 base outside the gene matches. The CDR3 runs 13 residues. CDR3 residues: CASSVQGAYEQYF. The CDR3 nucleotides read TGTGCCAGCAGTGTACAGGGGGCCTACGAGCAGTACTTC.

This clone occurred once. The V and J genes are TRBV6-6 and TRBJ2-2, with no clear D. Trimming removed 6 bases at V and 1 base at J, with 6 bases between. Germline values: CDR1 MNHNY, CDR2 SVGAGI (reference sequence). The CDR3 runs 13 residues. The CDR3 nucleotides read TGTGCCAGCAGCCACAAGAACACCGGGGAGCTGTTTTTT. Residues: CASSHKNTGELFF.